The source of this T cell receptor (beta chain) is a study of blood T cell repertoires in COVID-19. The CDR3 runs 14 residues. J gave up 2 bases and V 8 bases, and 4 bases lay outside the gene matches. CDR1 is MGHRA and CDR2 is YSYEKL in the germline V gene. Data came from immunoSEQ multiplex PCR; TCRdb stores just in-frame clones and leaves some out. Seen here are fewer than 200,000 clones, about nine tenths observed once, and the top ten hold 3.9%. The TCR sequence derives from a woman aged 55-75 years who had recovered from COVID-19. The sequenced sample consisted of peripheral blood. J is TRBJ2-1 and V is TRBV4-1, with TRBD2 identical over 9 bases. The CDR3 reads CASSQRGAYNEQFF. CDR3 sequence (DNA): TGCGCCAGCTCTCAGCGGGGGGCCTACAATGAGCAGTTCTTC.